This is a list of T cell receptor beta chains from one sample in a study of cytomegalovirus exposure and HLA in healthy donors. TCRdb's copy holds only in-frame clones and misses some; the assay was immunoSEQ multiplex PCR. The table lists tens of thousands of clones, approximately 68% of them singletons, with roughly 6.5% in the top ten. The specimen sequenced was PBMCs. These receptors were obtained from a man aged 25 to 45 in good health and CMV-seronegative. The CDR3 runs from the conserved cysteine through the conserved F or W. The D gene is left open where the match is weak. Clone size is not always given. Where it is, it says once, few, many or a class for expanded clones.

CDR3nt	CDR3aa	j_gene	len	d_gene	abundance	v_gene
TGTGCCAGCTCACCACCGGCCGGGGTCACTGAAGCTTTCTTT	CASSPPAGVTEAFF	TRBJ1-1	14	.	.	TRBV18
TGTGCCAGCAGCTTAGTCATCCGGGAGGATTACGAGCAGTACTTC	CASSLVIREDYEQYF	TRBJ2-7	15	TRBD2	.	TRBV11-2
TGTGCCAGCAGCCTAGCGGGAGGGCCCGTCGAGCAGTACTTC	CASSLAGGPVEQYF	TRBJ2-7	14	TRBD2	.	TRBV5-4
TGTGCCAGCAGTCTACTAGCGGGAGATGTAGATACGCAGTATTTT	CASSLLAGDVDTQYF	TRBJ2-3	15	TRBD2	.	TRBV6-4
TGTGCCAGCAGTTACATCATGAACACTGAAGCTTTCTTT	CASSYIMNTEAFF	TRBJ1-1	13	.	few	TRBV6-6
TGTGCCAGCAGCGTTGGGGCGGGACAGGGGCAAGAGACCCAGTACTTC	CASSVGAGQGQETQYF	TRBJ2-5	16	TRBD1	.	TRBV9
TGTGCCAGCAGTCACCCCAGGGCGACCTTAAATGAAAAACTGTTTTTT	CASSHPRATLNEKLFF	TRBJ1-4	16	.	.	TRBV2
TGTGCCAGCAGTTACGGTTCGGGACAAAATCAGCCCCAGCATTTT	CASSYGSGQNQPQHF	TRBJ1-5	15	.	.	TRBV6-6
TGTGCCTGGAGTAATAGTGGAAACACCATATATTTT	CAWSNSGNTIYF	TRBJ1-3	12	.	.	TRBV30
TGTGCCAGCAGTTACGAGTCCACGGGATTGAGGAACGAGCAGTACTTC	CASSYESTGLRNEQYF	TRBJ2-7	16	.	once	TRBV6-6
TGTGCCAGCAGCTTATCGGGACTAATAGTCAATGAGCAGTTCTTC	CASSLSGLIVNEQFF	TRBJ2-1	15	TRBD2	.	TRBV5-5
TGTGCCACCAGCGAGATAAAATTGACAGGCTATGGCTACACCTTC	CATSEIKLTGYGYTF	TRBJ1-2	15	.	.	TRBV15
TGTGCCAGCAGCTTAGTGCCCCGGAGGGATGGGTACGAGCAGTACTTC	CASSLVPRRDGYEQYF	TRBJ2-7	16	.	.	TRBV11-2
TGTGCCAGCAGTGGGGGACAGGGAAGCAACGAGCAGTACTTC	CASSGGQGSNEQYF	TRBJ2-7	14	TRBD1	.	TRBV5-4
TGTGCCAGTAGTAAGACGACGGACAGGGTTGAGACCCAGTACTTC	CASSKTTDRVETQYF	TRBJ2-5	15	TRBD1	.	TRBV19
TGCGCCAGCAGCTTGGGGTACGGGACAGATACGCAGTATTTT	CASSLGYGTDTQYF	TRBJ2-3	14	.	few	TRBV5-1
TGTGCCAGCAGCCCGGAACAGGGGGCTGGCTATGGCTACACCTTC	CASSPEQGAGYGYTF	TRBJ1-2	15	TRBD1	.	TRBV7-6
TGCGCCAGCAGCTTGGGGTCCGGAGGGGACGGAAACACCATATATTTT	CASSLGSGGDGNTIYF	TRBJ1-3	16	.	few	TRBV5-1
TGTGCCAGCTCACCACCGAGCTCGGGAAACATTCAGTACTTC	CASSPPSSGNIQYF	TRBJ2-4	14	.	.	TRBV18
TGCGCCAGCAGCTCCACCACCGGGGCGGGAGGTCTCAATGAGCAGTTCTTC	CASSSTTGAGGLNEQFF	TRBJ2-1	17	TRBD2	.	TRBV5-1
TGTGCCAGCAGGCCGGGACTTAACCCAGAGCAGTTCTTC	CASRPGLNPEQFF	TRBJ2-1	13	.	few	TRBV6-5
TGCGCCAGCAGCTTGTGGGGACAGGGGGTCGAGCAGTACTTC	CASSLWGQGVEQYF	TRBJ2-7	14	TRBD1	.	TRBV5-1
TGCAGCGTTTTTGAGATGAACACTGAAGCTTTCTTT	CSVFEMNTEAFF	TRBJ1-1	12	.	.	TRBV29-1
TGCGCCAGCAGTGAGTCAGGAAGCGGGTTCTACGAGCAGTACTTC	CASSESGSGFYEQYF	TRBJ2-7	15	.	.	TRBV10-1
TGTGCCAGCAGTTTGCGAATCTCCTACAATGAGCAGTTCTTC	CASSLRISYNEQFF	TRBJ2-1	14	.	.	TRBV13
TGTGCCAGCAGCTTACGCGGTATCCTGGCCGGGGAGCTGTTTTTT	CASSLRGILAGELFF	TRBJ2-2	15	.	few	TRBV7-2
TGCAGCGTTAAAGACAGCTACGAGCAGTACTTC	CSVKDSYEQYF	TRBJ2-7	11	.	.	TRBV29-1
TGCGCCAGCAGCCAAGTACTTGGGGGGGCTGAAGCTTTCTTT	CASSQVLGGAEAFF	TRBJ1-1	14	.	.	TRBV4-1
TGTGCCAGCAGATTACAGGGCCCCTCTGTCGATACGCAGTATTTT	CASRLQGPSVDTQYF	TRBJ2-3	15	.	.	TRBV6-5
TGTGCCAGCAGCTTAGGAGCGGGAGTCTACAATGAGCAGTTCTTC	CASSLGAGVYNEQFF	TRBJ2-1	15	TRBD2	.	TRBV7-2
TGTGCCTGGTTGGGCAGCTATAATTCACCCCTCCACTTT	CAWLGSYNSPLHF	TRBJ1-6	13	.	.	TRBV30
TGTGCCAGTAATCGAAGGGGGCCGAGCAATCAGCCCCAGCATTTT	CASNRRGPSNQPQHF	TRBJ1-5	15	TRBD1	.	TRBV19
TGTGCCAGCAGCAGGGGGTCTGAAACGCAGTATTTT	CASSRGSETQYF	TRBJ2-3	12	.	.	TRBV5-6
TGCGCCAGCAGCCATTTAGACCGAGGGTTGAATGAAGCTTTCTTT	CASSHLDRGLNEAFF	TRBJ1-1	15	.	.	TRBV4-1
TGTGCCAGCAGTACTGGGGGGGGACAGGCGAACACTGAAGCTTTCTTT	CASSTGGGQANTEAFF	TRBJ1-1	16	TRBD1	.	TRBV7-9
TGTGCCAGCAGCTTGGAGTCTAGCGGGAGTCCCCACGAGCAGTACTTC	CASSLESSGSPHEQYF	TRBJ2-7	16	TRBD2	medium-sized	TRBV5-4
TGTGCCAGCAGGGGGGGCGGGAGCTCCTACAATGAGCAGTTCTTC	CASRGGGSSYNEQFF	TRBJ2-1	15	.	.	TRBV6-1
TGTGCCAGCAGCTTAGCGGGAGTTGGCGAGCAGTACTTC	CASSLAGVGEQYF	TRBJ2-7	13	.	.	TRBV7-9
TGTGCCAGTAGTGCCGGGACAGGGGCTAGGAACACTGAAGCTTTCTTT	CASSAGTGARNTEAFF	TRBJ1-1	16	TRBD1	once	TRBV19
TGTGCCAGCAGCTTTCTAGCGGGAGGCCACAATGAGCAGTTCTTC	CASSFLAGGHNEQFF	TRBJ2-1	15	TRBD2	.	TRBV13
TGTGCCAGCAGCACTTGGACTAGCGGCTACGAGCAGTACTTC	CASSTWTSGYEQYF	TRBJ2-7	14	TRBD2	.	TRBV11-2
TGTGCCAGCAGCCATTCAGGTCCTCAATTGGGCTACACCTTC	CASSHSGPQLGYTF	TRBJ1-2	14	.	medium-sized	TRBV7-9
TGTGCCAGCAGTCTAGGACTAGCGGGAGGTGAGAACGAGCAGTACTTC	CASSLGLAGGENEQYF	TRBJ2-7	16	TRBD2	.	TRBV2
TGTGCCAGCAGCCGAACAGGGGGCTACGAGCAGTACTTC	CASSRTGGYEQYF	TRBJ2-7	13	TRBD1	.	TRBV11-3
TGTGCCAGCAGCTCCAGCGGGAGGACCTACAATGAGCAGTTCTTC	CASSSSGRTYNEQFF	TRBJ2-1	15	TRBD2	.	TRBV11-2
TGTGCCAGCAGTGGGGACACCTGGGGCATGAACACTGAAGCTTTCTTT	CASSGDTWGMNTEAFF	TRBJ1-1	16	.	few	TRBV6-1